This TCR beta chain was recovered during a study of T cell repertoires in cytomegalovirus infection. Study-wide results and caveats: The study identified carriers of CMV plus the relevant HLA from cumulative public TCR beta family frequency. In two of eight donors, the top clonotype was HLA-C-restricted CMV-specific.

From the reads, TCRdb called clonotypes with MiXCR, one entry per CDR3 protein. Among 370,000 or so distinct CDR3 sequences, 34% were seen once, and the ten largest hold about 14%. This clonotype was found a few times. The antigen remains undetermined. CDR1 is MGHDK, CDR2 SYGVNS, per germline. Trimming took off 0 bases at V and 5 bases at J, with 14 bases between the two ends. The length of the CDR3 is 15 residues. The receptor comes from a human donor in good health (CMV status not recorded). Some clones in this sample may be carry-over from other donors' samples. This chain joins TRBV25-1 and TRBJ2-7, with a weak D call TRBD2 (6 bases). The sample in question was cultured PBMCs, obtained from culture after CMV antigen stimulation. Here the CDR3 reads CASSEYASVYNEQYF. For the CDR3, the DNA is TGTGCCAGCAGTGAATATGCTAGCGTCTACAACGAGCAGTACTTC.